This T cell receptor beta chain was sequenced during a study of T cell responses to AZD1222 COVID-19 vaccine (dated by TCRdb to 2020 to 2023). Turning to the overall study: A total of around 240 trial participants underwent TCR sequencing, of whom approximately 200 had received two doses of AZD1222 and about 25 had received two doses of the MenACWY control vaccine. Enrollment into the trials was organized by age into subgroups of 18-55, 56-69 and 70-plus years, and those subgroups contained roughly 150, 30 and 60 TCR-sequenced participants, respectively.

The CDR3 regions of human TCRbeta chains were subjected to immunosequencing. The authors processed their data as follows. TCRs in the repertoires were matched against a reference library of SARS-CoV-2-specific TCRs that had been generated with the MIRA antigen-specificity platform. Breadth was defined as the fraction of unique TCRs that were SARS-CoV-2-associated. Depth was defined as the fraction of total T cells that were SARS-CoV-2-associated. Using the MIRA data, every spike-specific TCR was mapped to the spike region that the TCR reacted to and assigned to either a CD4 or a CD8 class. Log10-transformed breadth and depth values were compared by one-way ANOVA with Sidak's multiple comparisons tests. Drawn from immuneACCESS, this table holds only the in-frame rearrangements with V and J called that TCRdb kept. Clones are partly lost; checked studies trace under half to an unresolved V gene and leave the rest unexplained. The D gene and trimming were derived from the DNA, and the V and J assignments and clone size from that table. Here the sample has tens of thousands of clones; roughly 90% occur a single time. The ten largest clones take up roughly 5% of the sample.

A word on this clone: Its specific antigen is unknown. Qualities for individual bases were not recorded, and no much larger clone is one base off.

The time point tag for this specimen amounts to: about 28 days (+/-7) after the second vaccine dose. AZD1222 recipients whose second dose came at about 4 weeks and those whose second dose came at about 12 weeks were combined into one group, since spike-specific TCR depth and breadth did not differ between the two schedules. Vaccinee samples were obtained from the UK trials COV001 and COV002, which included a single-blind randomized controlled phase 2/3 trial of AZD1222 (ChAdOx1 nCoV-19) in healthy adults. Trial participant PBMC samples were collected at day 0 and day 28 after the second dose for TCRbeta chain sequencing. The germline V gene (reference sequence) supplies CDR1 LNHDA and CDR2 SQIVND. Counted from cysteine to phenylalanine, this CDR3 has 16 amino acids. The retained sequence is limited to the CDR3, 48 bases, with the frame set at the first base. Trimming at the junction amounts to 1 base on V and 0 bases on J, and the germline ends lie 12 bases apart.

Study-wide conclusions, independent of this receptor: Vaccine-associated CD4 TCRs spanned the whole spike protein, with dominant responses in regions 160-218 and 743-854. Epitopes outside the regions mutated in the B.1.351 and B.1.1.7 variants were reportedly recognized by nearly half of the unique spike-specific TCRs. The 56-69-year group was small, and its depth increase did not reach significance, likely because of low power. Because no day 14 peak-response samples were available, the repertoires could be characterized only after the peak T cell response. Participants were mostly white British and included more females than males, and it was suggested by the authors that clonal diversity may have been underestimated. After two AZD1222 doses, both the breadth and the depth of spike-specific TCRs were significantly higher than at day 0 and than in MenACWY recipients. Conclusions about previously exposed vaccinees are limited, since just five to seven AZD1222 recipients were seropositive for SARS-CoV-2 at baseline.

The sequence came from an adult who received the AZD1222 COVID-19 vaccine. The sequencing used peripheral blood, collected 28 days after the second AZD1222 dose. The chain is encoded by TRBV19 joined to TRBJ1-1; the D gene cannot be named for sure. CDR3 reads: CASSIAPMEVNTEAFF. The DNA sequence is given as TGTGCCAGTAGTATAGCCCCCATGGAGGTGAACACTGAAGCTTTCTTT.